The TCR beta chain under discussion was sequenced for a study of shared clonotypes between healthy human individuals. TCRdb keeps only in-frame clones here, not all; method: immunoSEQ multiplex PCR. The sample has about 560,000 clones; just over 75% are singletons. This TCR came from a woman in her thirties or forties in good health. Some clones in this sample may be carry-over from other donors' samples. Source material: PBMCs.

CDR3 protein: CASSLLGASDLTDTQYF. DNA of the CDR3: TGCGCCAGCAGCTTGCTCGGGGCTAGCGATCTCACAGATACGCAGTATTTT. The chain uses TRBV5-1 and TRBJ2-3; perhaps TRBD2 as D (6 bases). The length of the CDR3 is 17 residues. V gave up 1 base and J gave up 2 bases, with 17 bases separating them. Germline V CDR1 and CDR2: SGHRS, YFSETQ.